Each of the 17 T cell receptor beta chains below was sequenced from the same sample in a study of T cell repertoires in cytomegalovirus infection. Antigens for these TCRs are unknown. Via MiXCR, TCRdb re-called the reads, giving one row per CDR3 protein. The repertoire holds approximately 350,000 distinct CDR3 sequences, with about a third as singletons. The specimen was cultured PBMCs, collected from culture after CMV antigen stimulation. Source of these receptors: a human donor in good health (CMV status not recorded). Some clones in this sample may be carry-over from other donors' samples.

This clonotype turned up a few times. The chain is built from TRBV6-2 or TRBV6-3 and TRBJ2-1, with 11 bases matching TRBD2. The ends lost 2 bases at V and 7 bases at J; junction bases unmatched: 22. Germline V gene data show CDR1 as MNHEY and CDR2 as SVGEGT. The CDR3 is 21 amino acids. CDR3: CASSYDTTSGSFGGRVNEQFF. CDR3 DNA: TGTGCCAGCAGTTACGACACAACTAGCGGGAGTTTCGGCGGGAGGGTTAATGAGCAGTTCTTC.

A few counts support this clonotype. The chain has TRBV12-3 or TRBV12-4 and TRBJ1-1; possible D gene TRBD1, 5 bases. The CDR3 runs 14 residues. V lost 5 bases and J 0 bases, leaving 10 bases between the germline ends. The chain's CDR3 is CASSTGRMNTEAFF. The CDR3 nucleotides are TGTGCCAGCAGTACGGGACGGATGAACACTGAAGCTTTCTTT.

CDR3 nucleotide sequence: TGTGCCAGCAGTTTTGCGGGAAAGGTCGGGGAGCTGTTTTTT. This translates into CASSFAGKVGELFF. The chain links TRBV6-2 or TRBV6-3 to TRBJ2-2; D is perhaps TRBD2 (6 bases). This CDR3 contains 14 residues. Germline V gene lookup returns CDR1 MNHEY and CDR2 SVGEGT. V shed 4 bases and J shed 7 bases, with 13 bases lying between them.

This clonotype was observed once. The chain employs TRBV27 and TRBJ2-1; D is unclear. Germline CDR1 and CDR2: MNHEY and SMNVEV (reference sequence). The CDR3 length is 13 residues. Trimming pared 0 bases from V and 7 bases from J, leaving 7 bases between. CDR3 protein: CASSLSLVNEQFF. In DNA, the CDR3 is TGTGCCAGCAGTTTATCCCTGGTAAATGAGCAGTTCTTC.

The rearrangement links TRBV5-8 to TRBJ1-3; D is undetermined. Looked up from germline, CDR1 is SGHTS and CDR2 is YDEGEE. V was clipped by 4 bases and J by 0 bases, with 11 bases between them. CDR3 length equals 15 residues. CDR3 nucleotide sequence: TGTGCCAGCAGCCGCAGAGTCTTCTCTGGAAACACCATATATTTT. It codes for CASSRRVFSGNTIYF.

J is TRBJ2-7 and V is TRBV7-2; 9 nucleotides line up with TRBD1. The CDR3 length is 15 residues. V lost 1 base and J lost 4; bases outside the gene matches: 5. Germline assignment: CDR1 SGHTA and CDR2 FQGNSA. The DNA of the CDR3 is TGTGCCAGCAGCTTAGATGGGACAGGGTTTTACGAGCAGTACGTC. Protein: CASSLDGTGFYEQYV.

This clonotype appeared a few times. The chain has TRBV15 and TRBJ2-1; 12 bases align to TRBD2. This CDR3 spans 14 amino acids. Looked up from germline, CDR1 is LNHNV and CDR2 is YYDKDF (reference sequence). V shed 8 bases, J shed 8 bases, and the junction held 7 bases outside the gene matches. The CDR3 nucleotides read TGTGCCACCGCTAGCGGGAGGGCCTCGGATGAGCAGTTCTTC. Translation gives CATASGRASDEQFF.

This chain connects TRBV25-1 to TRBJ2-5; 7 bases line up with TRBD2. This CDR3 is 16 amino acids long. Unmatched junction bases numbered 11, after V lost 7 bases and J lost 0 bases. Germline-derived CDR1 and CDR2 are MGHDK and SYGVNS. The CDR3, as DNA: TGTGCCAGCACCCACCGAAGGGAGGGGAACCAAGAGACCCAGTACTTC. Its protein is CASTHRREGNQETQYF.

V usage is TRBV4-1 and J usage is TRBJ2-6; no firm D call. The germline V gene has CDR1 MGHRA and CDR2 YSYEKL. V lost 0 bases and J 4 bases, leaving 7 bases between the germline ends. The CDR3 extends over 15 amino acids. CDR3 in DNA: TGCGCCAGCAGCCAAGATGTGGGGGGGGCCAACGTCCTGACTTTC. It translates to CASSQDVGGANVLTF.

The V call is TRBV28, the J call TRBJ2-5; a weak D match, TRBD1 (6 bases). CDR1 is MDHEN, CDR2 SYDVKM, per germline. CDR3 size: 17 residues. Trimming took off 5 bases at V and 2 bases at J, with 21 bases between the two ends. The CDR3 loop reads CASSPAAGAGLQETQYF. The CDR3 bases are TGTGCCAGCAGTCCAGCCGCAGGGGCAGGGCTGCAAGAGACCCAGTACTTC.

The chain couples TRBV4-3 to TRBJ2-7; unclear D gene. Germline CDR1 LGHNA, CDR2 YSLEER. This CDR3 comprises 13 residues. Trimming left V 2 bases short and J 3 bases short, with 8 bases between. CDR3 coding DNA: TGCGCCAGCAGCCAAAGGACGGGCTACGAGCAGTACTTC. It codes for CASSQRTGYEQYF.

Details on this clonotype: A much larger clone lies a single base off, so this may be a read error. The J gene is TRBJ1-4, the V gene TRBV7-8; 7 bases map to TRBD1. Germline V gene lookup returns CDR1 SGHVS and CDR2 FQNEAQ. CDR3 length equals 18 residues. The CDR3 coding sequence is TGTGCCGTCCCAAGGGCGGGACAGACGAGGCGGATAGATGAAAACCTGTTTTTT. As protein: CAVPRAGQTRRIDENLFF. Combining the CDR3 with reference TRBV7-8 and TRBJ1-4 gives the whole variable domain GAGVSQSPRYKVAKRGQDVALRCDPISGHVSLFWYQQALGQGPEFLTYFQNEAQLDKSGLPSDRFFAERPEGSVSTLKIQRTQQEDSAVYLCAVPRAGQTRRIDENLFFGSGTQLSVL.

The V gene is TRBV12-3 or TRBV12-4, the J gene TRBJ2-5; D is uncertain. The ends were cut back, 5 bases at V and 5 bases at J, with 15 bases in the middle. CDR3 length: 14 residues. CDR3 protein: CASSPNAQYETQYF. The CDR3 DNA is TGTGCCAGCAGTCCGAACGCCCAGTACGAGACCCAGTACTTC.

This chain uses TRBV12-3 or TRBV12-4 with TRBJ2-6; D ambiguous. This CDR3 has 15 amino acids. Between the trimmed V and J ends, which lost 5 bases and 4 bases, there was a span of 12 bases. CDR3 DNA sequence: TGTGCCAGCAGTCCCGTTGGTTCAGGGGCCAACGTCCTGACTTTC. This codes for CASSPVGSGANVLTF.

V is TRBV4-3 and J is TRBJ2-7; D ambiguous. The CDR3 is 15 amino acids. Germline lookup yields CDR1 LGHNA and CDR2 YSLEER. Trimming stripped 0 bases from V and 2 bases from J, with 11 bases between. CDR3 protein: CASSQDVSSTYEQYF. CDR3 nucleotide sequence: TGCGCCAGCAGCCAAGATGTCTCCAGTACCTACGAGCAGTACTTC.

This clonotype has more than one count but fewer than ten. The CDR3: CSAGTPPAYEQYF. DNA of the CDR3: TGCAGTGCGGGGACACCACCAGCCTACGAGCAGTACTTC. The V call is TRBV20-1, the J call TRBJ2-7, with a possible D match to TRBD1 (6 bases). With 6 bases removed from V and 2 bases from J, the gap between germline ends came to 14 bases. The CDR3 covers 13 residues. Germline CDR1 reads DFQATT; CDR2 reads SNEGSKA (reference sequence).

This clonotype was recorded a few times. J is TRBJ2-5 and V is TRBV6-6; D is ambiguous. The CDR3 is 13 residues long. Trimming shortened V by 11 bases and J by 1 base, and 14 bases separated the two germline ends. Germline CDR1 MNHNY, CDR2 SVGAGI (reference sequence). In DNA, the CDR3 is TGTGCCTCGAGAGATAGGGTCCAAGAGACCCAGTACTTC. Translating it yields CASRDRVQETQYF.